Given below is one T cell receptor (beta chain) in context. What this receptor recognizes is not known. Nothing much larger sits one base from this clone, and base qualities are not available. This sample is part of a study of cytomegalovirus exposure and HLA in healthy donors (dated by TCRdb to about 2017). Regarding the complete study: An earlier analysis of about 530 of the donors reported 276 Gb of sequence data and 95 million to 130 million unique TCR beta sequences obtained from some 200 million T cells. An early release covering about 600 HLA-typed donors comprised roughly 300 gigabases of sequencing data and tens of millions of unique TCR sequences. The genetic ancestry cluster associated with self-reported Caucasian donors included around 76% of the roughly 400 genotyped donors. The study aimed to test whether signatures of past pathogen exposure could be identified by cataloging public T cell receptors. The T cell repertoires of several hundred subjects were profiled by immunosequencing and related to cytomegalovirus serostatus. In addition to the first cohort of several hundred subjects, a separate validation cohort of under 150 different subjects was used. High-throughput TCR immunosequencing, statistical association of individual TCRs with disease status, and machine learning were combined to predict cytomegalovirus infection status. To study patterns of TCR occurrence, a later analysis re-analyzed previously published TCR beta repertoires from around 700 donors and added high-resolution HLA genotyping. The later analysis used no new phenotypic data to find candidate immune exposures, relying instead on TCR beta sequences and their occurrence across donors. To decide whether each TCR beta V gene segment behaved as functional or pseudogenic, an earlier analysis of nearly 600 of the donors relied on high-throughput TCR beta sequencing. Alongside the repertoire data, information on donor age, sex, ethnicity and CMV serostatus was compiled. A later genetic analysis took genome-wide SNP genotypes for about 55% of the 666 donors and used that subset as a discovery cohort. Every repertoire in the discovery cohort had been generated on one and the same sequencing platform. HLA typing covered class I and class II loci at four-digit resolution. Typing coverage varied by locus: roughly 620-640 donors for A, B, C, DRB1 and DQB1; 522 for DQA1; over 600 for DPA1; roughly 450 for DPB1. Four to six DR-DQ haplotypes were handled as single units for association and clustering because linkage in the cohort was strong. Among some 400 genotyped donors of the cohort, an average of approximately 240,000 unique TCR beta nucleotide sequences was sequenced per donor, of which approximately 19% were non-productive. Summary of the overall study and its limitations: Broadly in line with IMGT annotations, most TCR beta V segments showed up in productive rearrangements about 87% or about 30% of the time in an earlier analysis of several hundred of the donors. According to a later analysis, most CMV-associated TCR beta chains appeared to be HLA-restricted, and the HLA associations seemed to be driven largely by CMV exposure. Linkage disequilibrium might explain the correlated functional status among segregating V segments, but an unknown experimental factor could not be ruled out. This cohort had only TCR beta chains sequenced, and the lack of alpha or paired-chain data limited which features could be detected. Compared with equally common non-associated chains, HLA-associated TCR beta chains in a later analysis were more clonally expanded and had lower generation probabilities. In both the original and validation cohorts, the classifier was reported to diagnose cytomegalovirus status with high specificity and sensitivity. A later analysis associated about 17,000 TCR beta sequences with specific HLA alleles at a false discovery rate of 0.05. A few of the identified cytomegalovirus-associated TCR beta chains were confirmed in vitro to be specific for cytomegalovirus antigens. Because some donors lacked HLA typing at each locus, the association tests relied only on the typed subset. The study gave a list of over 150 TCR beta chains associated with cytomegalovirus. The earlier analysis of 587 of the donors excluded fewer than 20 rarely observed V segments, including chromosome 9 orphons, because counts were too low. A further reported finding was that TCR beta sequences accurately predicted the HLA-A and HLA-B alleles for most subjects in the first cohort. A group of highly shared sequence variants was considered likely to be a technical artifact of the sequencing pipeline. Most TCR sequences were observed very rarely across donors, whereas some public TCRs were present in many individuals. In a later analysis, several top co-occurrence clusters were reported to appear linked to parvovirus B19, influenza, CMV and Epstein-Barr virus. A later genetic analysis reported fewer N-insertions in productive TCRs among donors in an Asian-associated ancestry cluster than the approximately 670-donor mean. For the cohort, immune exposure information was limited to CMV serostatus. Some IMGT-functional V segments, including TRBV6-2 and TRBV6-3, could not be told apart with the 87-base-pair reads, so those segments were excluded. According to the authors, the approach could potentially be generalized to other disease states and immunological phenotypes. Assigning TCR associations to individual alleles was difficult when HLA alleles, especially DR and DQ, strongly co-occurred. In a later analysis, the rate of TCR association differed among HLA loci, with DRB1 alleles having the most associated TCRs and HLA-C alleles having the fewest. The presence/absence analyses assumed that sequencing depth was roughly uniform across donors, and that assumption may not be true. In a later genetic analysis, a missense DCLRE1C variant was associated with V-gene and J-gene trimming of TCR beta chains, and the association was replicated in an independent cohort.

For CDR1 and CDR2, the germline V gene lists SGHTA and FQGNSA. The CDR3 numbers 15 residues from cysteine through phenylalanine. Just the 45-base CDR3 DNA is kept, in frame starting at base 1. Unmatched junction bases come to 7, with V trimmed by 5 bases and J by 4 bases. The library was prepared using the immunoSEQ multiplex PCR assay. The multiplex PCR relied on a mix of 60 forward primers for TCR Vbeta segments and 13 reverse primers for TCR Jbeta segments. The CDR3 region of rearranged TCR beta genes was amplified from genomic DNA with a multiplex PCR assay. On the Illumina HiSeq System, the amplified TCR beta libraries were sequenced as 87-base-pair reads. Turning to the authors' computational methods: A later analysis counted about 80 million unique TCR beta chains across the 690 or so repertoires, and some 11 million of these chains were shared by at least two donors. Raw reads were error-corrected and collapsed into unique sequences by a nearest-neighbor algorithm in which closely related sequences were merged to remove PCR and sequencing errors. CDR3 sequences were aligned to IMGT reference sequences to assign V, D and J gene segments. For a sequence to be retained, a match of at least six nucleotides to both a V gene segment and a J gene segment was required. A rearrangement was called productive if the CDR3 had no stop codons and remained in frame with V and J, and every other rearrangement was called non-productive. Following IMGT convention, CDR3 was defined as the stretch from the second conserved V-encoded cysteine up to the conserved J-encoded phenylalanine. The earlier analysis of roughly 590 of the donors excluded sequences that lacked an unambiguous match to a single V gene segment. An earlier analysis of fewer than 750 of the donors called V segments functional above 56.7% productive rearrangements and segregating when the between-donor standard deviation exceeded 5%. A statistical classification framework was built for diagnosing cytomegalovirus status from the catalog of TCR beta chain sequences. A later analysis assigned V and J genes by comparing TCR nucleotide sequences with IMGT/GENE-DB human TR gene sequences. Using the TCRdist pipeline, a later analysis assigned CDR3 sequences along with most-parsimonious VDJ recombination scenarios. A later analysis defined each TCR beta chain by its CDR3 amino acid sequence plus V-gene family, and excluded reads lacking a unique V-gene family. As a way to deal with suspected cross-contamination and a sequencing artifact, a later analysis dropped approximately 570 nucleotide sequences that were highly shared and had low generation probability. A later analysis calculated a clonal expansion index for each public chain from normalized within-repertoire ranks of inferred template counts. In a later analysis, generation probabilities were computed with a VDJ recombination model fitted to out-of-frame rearrangements, and the resulting probabilities were checked against IGoR. A later analysis scored TCR-TCR, TCR-HLA and TCR-CMV co-occurrence with hypergeometric tests, applying a repertoire-size bias correction to TCR pairs. In a later analysis, false discovery rates were estimated by permuting HLA or CMV assignments 20 times. In a later analysis, co-occurring TCRs were grouped using DBSCAN, and TCRdist sequence similarity was added for clustering within HLA-allele-positive subsets. For co-occurrence clustering, repertoires with fewer than 30,000 or more than 120,000 public chains were excluded, along with five repertoires with anomalous nucleotide sharing. TCRdb limited this immuneACCESS table to in-frame rearrangements with V and J called. A share of clones is missing; checked studies link under half to unresolved V genes, and the rest is unexplained. Clone size and the V and J calls come from that table; the DNA yielded D and trimming. The sample records fewer than 200,000 clones, about three quarters of which are singletons. The ten top clones hold approximately 2.5% of the sample.

The cohort was made up of approximately 670 healthy bone marrow donors. Cohort members were all nominally healthy when sampled, although unrecorded immune exposures were likely present. The donor tested CMV seronegative, placing the donor among the 350 or so seronegative members of the cohort. Each donor provided a peripheral blood sample, and peripheral blood mononuclear cells were used for TCR beta sequencing. The Qiagen DNeasy Blood Extraction Kit was used to extract genomic DNA from the blood cell samples. What was sequenced was PBMCs. The TCR sequence derives from a woman between 25 and 40 years old in good health and CMV-seronegative. The chain is encoded by TRBV7-2 joined to TRBJ2-1, with 8 central nucleotides matching TRBD2. The DNA sequence follows: TGTGCCAGCAGCCAAGGCGGGGGGCTTTACAATGAGCAGTTCTTC. Its protein product is CASSQGGGLYNEQFF.